The source of this T cell receptor beta chain is a study of cytomegalovirus exposure and HLA in healthy donors. Study in general: According to later analysis, the same platform produced the 90 to 150 validation and several hundred first-cohort repertoires.

CDR1 is SQVTM, CDR2 ANQGSEA, per germline. V was pared by 4 bases and J by 0 bases, with 18 bases between. CDR3 length equals 16 residues. About this clone itself: Its antigen remains unknown.

Separate from the approximately 670-subject first cohort, the roughly 120-subject validation cohort was the one that the donors belonged to. The study's findings and limits: The study flagged around 150 TCR beta chains as cytomegalovirus-associated. Rare TCR sequences predominated, though certain public TCRs were found in many donors.

Repertoires were generated with immunoSEQ multiplex PCR, while TCRdb's copy carries only in-frame clones and drops some. The table has about 330,000 clones, more than 80% seen once. The rearrangement links TRBV29-1 to TRBJ1-2; D perhaps matches TRBD1 (5 bases). The sequenced material came from PBMCs. The clonotype was recovered from a woman aged 18 to 35 in good health and CMV-seronegative. The CDR3 nucleotides read TGCAGCGTTGTTCCCCAGGGATCGTTAGCTAACTATGGCTACACCTTC. It is translated as CSVVPQGSLANYGYTF.